This entry features one T cell receptor (beta chain) sequence. It has no known antigen specificity. No qualities accompany the bases; no much larger clone lies one base away. This sample is part of a study of control samples from healthy donors and cancer patients (dated by TCRdb to 2020 to 2021). Between the V and J ends, shortened by 5 bases and 3 bases respectively, the junction contains 11 bases. As encoded in the germline V gene (reference sequence), CDR1 is LGHDT while CDR2 is YNNKEL. The CDR3 goes from the cysteine to the phenylalanine over 13 residues. Only CDR3 DNA is held: 39 bases, read in frame from base 1. The library was obtained by the immunoSEQ multiplex PCR assay. TCRdb took over this immuneACCESS table, retaining in-frame rearrangements with V and J assigned. Such tables are incomplete; in checked studies, under half of the missing clones stem from an unresolved V gene, and the remainder is unexplained. The sample table shows about 170,000 clones, and approximately 86% are seen once. Under 5% of the sample is in the top ten clones.

This receptor was obtained from a woman aged 30 to 39 in good health. Recombination connected TRBV3-1 (or the pseudogene TRBV3-2) to TRBJ2-7, and the D gene may be TRBD1, 6 bases matching. The specimen was blood. The CDR3 in this case is CASSRDKIYEQYF. The base sequence is TGTGCCAGCAGCAGGGACAAGATCTACGAGCAGTACTTC.